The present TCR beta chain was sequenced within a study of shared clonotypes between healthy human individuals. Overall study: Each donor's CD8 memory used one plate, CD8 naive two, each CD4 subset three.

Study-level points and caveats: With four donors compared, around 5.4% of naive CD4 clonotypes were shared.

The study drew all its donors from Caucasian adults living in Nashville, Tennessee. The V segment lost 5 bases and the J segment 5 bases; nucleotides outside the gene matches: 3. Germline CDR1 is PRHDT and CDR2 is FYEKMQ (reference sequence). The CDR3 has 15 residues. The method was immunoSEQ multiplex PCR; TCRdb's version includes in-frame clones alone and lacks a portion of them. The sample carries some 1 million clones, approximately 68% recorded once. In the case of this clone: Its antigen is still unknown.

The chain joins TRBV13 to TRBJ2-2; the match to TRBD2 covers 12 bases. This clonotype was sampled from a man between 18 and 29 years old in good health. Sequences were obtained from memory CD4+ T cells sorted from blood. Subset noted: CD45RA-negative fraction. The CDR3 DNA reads TGTGCCAGCAGCAGACTAGCGGGGGATACCGGGGAGCTGTTTTTT. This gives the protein CASSRLAGDTGELFF. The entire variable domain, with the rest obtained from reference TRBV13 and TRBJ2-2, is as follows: AAGVIQSPRHLIKEKRETATLKCYPIPRHDTVYWYQQGPGQDPQFLISFYEKMQSDKGSIPDRFSAQQFSDYHSELNMSSLELGDSALYFCASSRLAGDTGELFFGEGSRLTVL.